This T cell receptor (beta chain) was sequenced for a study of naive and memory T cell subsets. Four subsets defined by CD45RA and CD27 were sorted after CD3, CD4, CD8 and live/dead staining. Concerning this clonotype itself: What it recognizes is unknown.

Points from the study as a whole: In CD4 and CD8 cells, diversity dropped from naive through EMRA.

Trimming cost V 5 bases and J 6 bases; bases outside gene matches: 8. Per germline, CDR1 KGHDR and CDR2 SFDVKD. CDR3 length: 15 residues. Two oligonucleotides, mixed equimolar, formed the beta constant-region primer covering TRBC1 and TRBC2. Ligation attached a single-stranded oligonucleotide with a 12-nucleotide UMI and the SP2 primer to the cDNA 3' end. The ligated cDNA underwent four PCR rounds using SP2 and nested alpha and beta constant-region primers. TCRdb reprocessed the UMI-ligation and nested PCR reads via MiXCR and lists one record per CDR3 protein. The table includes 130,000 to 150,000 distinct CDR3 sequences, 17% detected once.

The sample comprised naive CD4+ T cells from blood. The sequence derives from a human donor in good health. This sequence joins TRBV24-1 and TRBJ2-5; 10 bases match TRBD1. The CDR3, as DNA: TGTGCCACCAGTGGTACGGGACAGGGGTCGCAGACCCAGTACTTC. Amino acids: CATSGTGQGSQTQYF.